Following are 29 T cell receptor beta chains from one sample sequenced in a study of shared clonotypes between healthy human individuals. Assay used: immunoSEQ multiplex PCR; TCRdb lists only in-frame clones, some missing. The sample gives about 680,000 clones, approximately 79% of which show up once; about 2% is in the top ten. The sequencing sample was made of memory CD4+ T cells sorted from blood. Subset of the sample: CD45RA-negative fraction. The receptors were gathered from a woman aged 25-40 years in good health.

This clone came up a few times. This specimen includes other DNA sequences encoding the same CDR3. This sequence joins TRBV5-1 and TRBJ1-4; D is uncertain. The CDR3 spans 13 residues. Germline lookup yields CDR1 SGHRS and CDR2 YFSETQ. V shed 4 bases and J shed 7 bases, with 11 bases lying between them. The CDR3 DNA sequence: TGCGCCAGCAGCCTCGAGCCGGGTGAAAAACTGTTTTTT. It yields the protein CASSLEPGEKLFF.

The CDR3 is CASSNGQGVNYEQYF. The CDR3 DNA follows: TGTGCCAGCAGCAACGGACAGGGGGTTAACTACGAGCAGTACTTC. The chain recombines TRBV11-3 with TRBJ2-7; 10 bases match TRBD1. Germline loops: CDR1 SGHNT, CDR2 YENEEA. The V segment lost 5 bases and the J segment 3 bases; nucleotides outside the gene matches: 7. The CDR3 spans 15 residues.

The J gene is TRBJ2-5, the V gene TRBV5-1, with 11 positions matching TRBD1. From germline, CDR1 is SGHRS and CDR2 YFSETQ. The CDR3 loop spans 16 amino acids. V shed 4 bases and J 1 base; nucleotides not matched to a gene: 6. CDR3 coding DNA: TGCGCCAGCAGCCCGTGGGACAGGGGGGCCCAAGAGACCCAGTACTTC. It specifies CASSPWDRGAQETQYF.

DNA for the CDR3: TGCAGCGTTGAACAGGGGGTGAACGAGCAGTACTTC. Encoded protein: CSVEQGVNEQYF. J is TRBJ2-7 and V is TRBV29-1, with 7 bases lining up with TRBD1. Trimming at V came to 2 bases and at J to 5 bases, leaving 3 bases not matched to a gene. In germline, CDR1 is SQVTM, CDR2 ANQGSEA. The CDR3 length is 12 residues.

The chain has TRBV7-2 and TRBJ2-5; possible D gene TRBD1, 5 bases. The germline CDR1 and CDR2 sequences are SGHTA and FQGNSA. The length of the CDR3 is 13 residues. V lost 4 bases and J lost 1, with 7 bases in between. CDR3 region: CASSSGFQETQYF. The DNA for the CDR3 is TGTGCCAGCAGCTCAGGGTTCCAAGAGACCCAGTACTTC.

This clone occurred once. This chain links TRBV28 with TRBJ1-5, with 8 bases identical to TRBD1. Germline V CDR1 and CDR2: MDHEN, SYDVKM. The CDR3 extends over 15 amino acids. Losses at the gene ends were 6 bases for V and 6 bases for J; bases not matched to a gene: 10. In nucleotides, the CDR3 is TGTGCCAGCAGGCCTACCCAGGGGGCGGGTCAGCCCCAGCATTTT. Translated, it gives CASRPTQGAGQPQHF.

Notes on this clone: The sample contains more than one DNA sequence encoding this CDR3. The chain links TRBV5-1 to TRBJ1-2; 7 nucleotides match TRBD1. The CDR3 has 13 residues. Germline loops: CDR1 SGHRS, CDR2 YFSETQ. Trimming took 0 bases from V and 5 from J; bases not matched to a gene: 1. The chain's CDR3 is CASSLDRGYGYTF. The DNA for the CDR3 is TGCGCCAGCAGCTTGGACAGGGGATATGGCTACACCTTC.

This rearrangement joins TRBV25-1 to TRBJ2-2, with TRBD1 matching over 11 bases. CDR1 MGHDK and CDR2 SYGVNS come from the germline V gene. The CDR3 runs to 15 residues. With 5 bases clipped from V and 5 bases from J, the junction kept 4 bases outside the gene matches. CDR3 nucleotides: TGTGCCAGCAGTAGGGGGACAGGGGGAACCGGGGAGCTGTTTTTT. Residues: CASSRGTGGTGELFF.

The CDR3 reads CASSLEASGSSGELFF. The CDR3 DNA reads as TGTGCCAGCAGCTTGGAGGCTAGCGGGAGTTCCGGGGAGCTGTTTTTT. This rearrangement joins TRBV7-6 to TRBJ2-2; 10 positions agree with TRBD2. Germline CDR1 is SGHVS and CDR2 is FNYEAQ. V dropped 3 bases and J dropped 6; count of bases not matched to a gene: 7. The CDR3 runs 16 residues.

This clone was counted many times. The CDR3 DNA follows: TGTGCCAGCAGCTACTCAATGGGGTGGCAGTACTTC. It encodes CASSYSMGWQYF. The rearrangement uses TRBV28 and TRBJ2-7; D is unresolved. Trimming shortened V by 6 bases and J by 9 bases, and 15 bases separated the two germline ends. Germline values: CDR1 MDHEN, CDR2 SYDVKM. This CDR3 is 12 amino acids long.

The rearrangement uses TRBV2 and TRBJ2-3; D gene ambiguous. Trimming left V 5 bases short and J 3 bases short, with 6 bases between. This CDR3 is 12 amino acids long. Germline loops: CDR1 SNHLY, CDR2 FYNNEI. The CDR3 region is CASSPGTDTQYF. DNA for the CDR3: TGTGCCAGCAGTCCCGGGACAGATACGCAGTATTTT.

The V gene is TRBV11-2, the J gene TRBJ1-3, with D maybe TRBD1 (5 bases). The germline V gene encodes CDR1 SGHAT and CDR2 FQNNGV. This CDR3 comprises 15 residues. V lost 5 bases and J 0 bases, leaving 11 bases between the germline ends. CDR3 sequence: CASSVQGGSGNTIYF. The DNA for the CDR3 is TGTGCCAGCAGCGTCCAGGGAGGCTCTGGAAACACCATATATTTT.

The chain recombines TRBV7-9 with TRBJ2-7; D gene ambiguous. This CDR3 comprises 13 residues. V was clipped by 0 bases and J by 4 bases, with 7 bases between them. The germline gives CDR1 SEHNR, CDR2 FQNEAQ (reference sequence). This CDR3 reads CASSLAMGYEQYF. CDR3 sequence (DNA): TGTGCCAGCAGCTTAGCCATGGGGTACGAGCAGTACTTC.

This chain connects TRBV6-7 to TRBJ2-2; D is undetermined. TRBV6-7 is known as an ORF, though its function is uncertain. The V gene lost 7 bases and the J gene lost 8 bases, with 14 bases spanning the gap. CDR3 size: 13 residues. The CDR3 loop reads CASTYAIPGELFF. The DNA for the CDR3 is TGTGCCAGCACCTACGCCATCCCTGGGGAGCTGTTTTTT.

The chain links TRBV18 to TRBJ1-1; a possible D gene is TRBD1 (6 bases). The CDR3 totals 13 residues. The germline V gene has CDR1 KGHSH and CDR2 LQKENI. Trimming stripped 7 bases from V and 1 base from J, with 10 bases between. The CDR3 nucleotides are TGTGCCAGCTTATTCAGGGGGAACACTGAAGCTTTCTTT. Residues: CASLFRGNTEAFF.

J is TRBJ1-4 and V is TRBV28; tentative D call: TRBD1 (6 bases). Germline V gene sequence: CDR1 MDHEN, CDR2 SYDVKM. The CDR3 loop spans 14 amino acids. Trimming left V 9 bases short and J 4 bases short, with 15 bases between. The CDR3 sequence is CASGLGGGNEKLFF. The CDR3 nucleotides read TGTGCCAGTGGATTAGGAGGGGGTAATGAAAAACTGTTTTTT.

DNA for the CDR3: TGCGCCAGCAGCCGTCCGGGACTAGCGGGCCTATTCTACAATGAGCAGTTCTTC. Protein sequence: CASSRPGLAGLFYNEQFF. This chain links TRBV5-1 with TRBJ2-1, with 12 bases fitting TRBD2. The germline V gene has CDR1 SGHRS and CDR2 YFSETQ. V dropped 4 bases and J dropped 3; count of bases not matched to a gene: 11. The CDR3 covers 18 residues.

The V gene is TRBV14, the J gene TRBJ2-5; D call uncertain. The germline V and J ends were trimmed by 1 base and 7 bases, with 7 bases remaining between them. The CDR3 runs to 12 residues. Germline values: CDR1 SGHDN, CDR2 FVKESK. CDR3 in DNA: TGTGCCAGCAGCCAAGGGGTTCCGACCCAGTACTTC. Its translation: CASSQGVPTQYF.

This clone was observed at least ten times. The chain has TRBV4-1 and TRBJ2-7; 16 nucleotides match TRBD2. The germline CDR1 and CDR2 sequences are MGHRA and YSYEKL. The V gene end was trimmed by 7 bases and the J gene end by 5 bases; junction bases not matched to a gene: 8. The CDR3 runs 16 residues. This CDR3 reads CASKGYGTSGRDEQYF. The CDR3 nucleotides read TGCGCCAGCAAAGGGTACGGGACTAGCGGGAGGGACGAGCAGTACTTC.

This clone occurred a few times. The rearrangement links TRBV5-1 to TRBJ1-3; D gene ambiguous. Trimming shortened V by 3 bases and J by 8 bases, and 6 bases separated the two germline ends. From germline, CDR1 is SGHRS and CDR2 YFSETQ. The CDR3 loop spans 11 amino acids. The CDR3 spells CASSWGDTIYF. CDR3 DNA: TGCGCCAGCAGCTGGGGTGACACCATATATTTT.

This clone occurred once. This rearrangement joins TRBV25-1 to TRBJ2-3; the match to TRBD1 covers 8 bases. The germline gives CDR1 MGHDK, CDR2 SYGVNS. Trimming took 2 bases from V and 4 from J; bases not matched to a gene: 5. The CDR3 consists of 15 residues. DNA for the CDR3: TGTGCCAGCAGTGAAGCCCGCAGGGGGCCAGATACGCAGTATTTT. Translation: CASSEARRGPDTQYF.

In its sample, this clone was seen a few times. This chain uses TRBV9 with TRBJ2-2; no definite D call. Germline V lookup: CDR1 SGDLS, CDR2 YYNGEE. The CDR3 extends over 16 amino acids. The V and J ends lost 0 bases and 0 bases respectively, with 9 bases between them. As DNA, the CDR3 is TGTGCCAGCAGCGTAGCCCTCGACCCGAACACCGGGGAGCTGTTTTTT. Translating it yields CASSVALDPNTGELFF.

J is TRBJ2-5 and V is TRBV10-3, with 7 bases aligning to TRBD2. Trimming at V came to 4 bases and at J to 5 bases, leaving 10 bases not matched to a gene. CDR1 ENHRY and CDR2 SYGVKD come from the germline V gene. This CDR3 comprises 15 residues. Written as DNA, the CDR3 is TGTGCCATCAGTGTGACGGGAGGACCGGGGGAGACCCAGTACTTC. It is translated as CAISVTGGPGETQYF.

This chain's CDR3 is CASSPGNGGETQYF. CDR3 DNA sequence: TGCGCCAGCAGCCCAGGGAACGGGGGAGAGACCCAGTACTTC. The chain employs TRBV5-1 and TRBJ2-5; tentatively, D is TRBD2 (6 bases). With 4 bases removed from V and 4 bases from J, the gap between germline ends came to 14 bases. The CDR3 consists of 14 residues. Looked up from germline, CDR1 is SGHRS and CDR2 is YFSETQ.

The V and J genes are TRBV2 and TRBJ1-2, with D possibly being TRBD1 (6 bases). The CDR3 contains 13 residues. Germline V gene data show CDR1 as SNHLY and CDR2 as FYNNEI. Trimming took off 7 bases at V and 6 bases at J, with 15 bases between the two ends. In DNA, the CDR3 is TGTGCCAGCACCAGGGGCCGACAGAATGGCTACACCTTC. Amino acid sequence: CASTRGRQNGYTF. The variable domain in full, completed from reference TRBV2 and TRBJ1-2, reads EPEVTQTPSHQVTQMGQEVILRCVPISNHLYFYWYRQILGQKVEFLVSFYNNEISEKSEIFDDQFSVERPDGSNFTLKIRSTKLEDSAMYFCASTRGRQNGYTFGSGTRLTVV.

The chain combines TRBV14 with TRBJ2-1, with 7 nucleotides matching TRBD2. The V gene end was trimmed by 2 bases and the J gene end by 9 bases; junction bases not matched to a gene: 16. This CDR3 region has 17 residues. CDR1 is SGHDN, CDR2 FVKESK, per germline. Here the CDR3 reads CASSQFNGAGAQPEQFF. As DNA, the CDR3 is TGTGCCAGCAGCCAATTTAATGGGGCGGGAGCCCAACCTGAGCAGTTCTTC.

This clone was counted a single time. The chain couples TRBV25-1 to TRBJ1-2; 7 bases match TRBD1. The CDR3 covers 14 residues. After removal of 4 bases from V and 4 bases from J, the junction contained 6 bases not matched to a gene. CDR1 is MGHDK, CDR2 SYGVNS, per germline. CDR3 nucleotide sequence: TGTGCCAGCAGTGGAAGGGGGCAGGGCTATGGCTACACCTTC. Protein product: CASSGRGQGYGYTF.

This chain uses TRBV11-2 with TRBJ1-4; no firm D call. The length of the CDR3 is 13 residues. V was trimmed by 5 bases and J by 7 bases, leaving 11 bases between them. The germline CDR1 and CDR2 sequences are SGHAT and FQNNGV. The CDR3 nucleotides read TGTGCCAGCAGCCTGGCGAAGGGTGAAAAACTGTTTTTT. This gives the protein CASSLAKGEKLFF.

The sample holds one count of this clone. The chain combines TRBV5-1 with TRBJ1-5, with D possibly TRBD1 on 5 matching bases. V lost 4 bases to trimming and J lost 7 bases, with 18 bases between them. The CDR3 has 15 residues. Germline V CDR1 and CDR2: SGHRS, YFSETQ. The CDR3 sequence: CASSRGGGPGQPQHF. The DNA of the CDR3 is TGCGCCAGCAGCCGGGGCGGGGGACCGGGCCAGCCCCAGCATTTT. The full variable domain, completed using reference TRBV5-1 and TRBJ1-5, is KAGVTQTPRYLIKTRGQQVTLSCSPISGHRSVSWYQQTPGQGLQFLFEYFSETQRNKGNFPGRFSGRQFSNSRSEMNVSTLELGDSALYLCASSRGGGPGQPQHFGDGTRLSIL.